These 17 T cell receptor beta chains originate from one sample sequenced in a study of blood T cell repertoires in COVID-19 (TCRdb year 2020). The library relied on the immunoSEQ multiplex PCR assay. The immuneACCESS repertoire file appears here via TCRdb, limited to in-frame rearrangements. These files lack a portion of the clones; in checked studies, under half of the deficit traces to unresolved V genes, and the cause of the others is not known. The sample yields a few hundred thousand clones; over 75% were counted once. The ten largest clonotypes hold approximately 0.94% of the sample. The sequencing input was peripheral blood. These receptors originate from a human donor with COVID-19, enrolled during active disease. The donor label of this sample is uncertain.

V is TRBV28 and J is TRBJ1-5, with D perhaps matching TRBD1 (5 bases). V lost 5 bases and J 4 bases, leaving 12 bases between the germline ends. CDR1 MDHEN and CDR2 SYDVKM come from the germline V gene. CDR3 length equals 14 residues. CDR3 sequence (DNA): TGTGCCAGCAGTCCCAAAAACAGGAATCAGCCCCAGCATTTT. This sequence encodes CASSPKNRNQPQHF.

This chain uses TRBV7-3 with TRBJ2-3; D call uncertain. The CDR3 spans 15 residues. Germline V gives CDR1 SGHTA, CDR2 FQGTGA. The V and J ends lost 5 bases and 5 bases respectively, with 17 bases between them. The CDR3, as DNA: TGTGCCAGCAGCCTAAAGAACTACCCGGGAGATACGCAGTATTTT. Amino acid sequence: CASSLKNYPGDTQYF. Filled out from reference TRBV7-3 and TRBJ2-3, the complete variable domain reads GAGVSQTPSNKVTEKGKYVELRCDPISGHTALYWYRQSLGQGPEFLIYFQGTGAADDSGLPNDRFFAVRPEGSVSTLKIQRTERGDSAVYLCASSLKNYPGDTQYFGPGTRLTVL.

This chain links TRBV4-1 with TRBJ2-1; 12 nucleotides agree with TRBD2. The length of the CDR3 is 17 residues. Germline-derived CDR1 and CDR2 are MGHRA and YSYEKL. V shed 1 base, J shed 2 bases, and the junction held 3 bases outside the gene matches. The CDR3 loop reads CASSQGRTSGTYNEQFF. In DNA form, the CDR3 reads TGCGCCAGCAGCCAAGGACGGACTAGCGGGACCTACAATGAGCAGTTCTTC.

V is TRBV7-2 and J is TRBJ2-2; no firm D call. The CDR3 consists of 13 residues. The V end was cut by 5 bases, the J end by 13 bases, with 17 bases between. The germline gives CDR1 SGHTA, CDR2 FQGNSA. The CDR3 protein is CASSPRPSGGLFF. The CDR3 coding sequence is TGTGCCAGCAGCCCCCGCCCGAGTGGTGGGCTGTTTTTT.

Of note for this clone: Compared with germline, one end of the junction differs, possibly owing to a read error. CDR3 amino acids: CASSSGTGGADTQYF. Here the CDR3 DNA reads TGTGCTAGCAGCTCAGGGACAGGGGGCGCCGATACGCAGTATTTT. The chain combines TRBV7-7 with TRBJ2-3; 12 positions agree with TRBD1. Germline V gene data show CDR1 as SSHAT and CDR2 as FNYEAQ (reference sequence). The CDR3 extends over 15 amino acids.

V usage is TRBV30 and J usage is TRBJ1-2; TRBD1 aligns across 7 bases. The CDR3 is 16 amino acids. Germline V gene data show CDR1 as GTSNPN and CDR2 as SVGIG (reference sequence). The trim removed 4 bases at V and 4 bases at J, leaving 15 bases unmatched. This CDR3 reads CAWTFTGDRALYGYTF. CDR3 nucleotides: TGTGCCTGGACCTTCACGGGCGACAGGGCCCTCTATGGCTACACCTTC.

This clone appeared a single time. The J gene is TRBJ1-4, the V gene TRBV18; 7 nucleotides agree with TRBD1. The CDR3 spans 14 residues. Germline V CDR1 and CDR2: KGHSH, LQKENI. J lost 7 bases, V lost 6 bases, and 8 bases had no gene match. CDR3: CASSRGAQGEKLFF. The CDR3 nucleotides are TGTGCCAGCTCCAGGGGGGCGCAGGGTGAAAAACTGTTTTTT. The full variable domain, rest sourced from reference TRBV18 and TRBJ1-4, is NAGVMQNPRHLVRRRGQEARLRCSPMKGHSHVYWYRQLPEEGLKFMVYLQKENIIDESGMPKERFSAEFPKEGPSILRIQQVVRGDSAAYFCASSRGAQGEKLFFGSGTQLSVL.

The chain is built from TRBV5-6 and TRBJ1-1, with D possibly matching TRBD1 (5 bases). This CDR3 has 13 amino acids. Per germline, CDR1 SGHDT and CDR2 YYEEEE. V was shortened by 2 bases and J by 4 bases, with 9 bases between the two germline ends. The CDR3 loop is CASSFSGVTEAFF. The CDR3 nucleotides are TGTGCCAGCAGCTTTTCGGGGGTCACTGAAGCTTTCTTT. Complete variable domain (other parts from reference TRBV5-6 and TRBJ1-1): DAGVTQSPTHLIKTRGQQVTLRCSPKSGHDTVSWYQQALGQGPQFIFQYYEEEERQRGNFPDRFSGHQFPNYSSELNVNALLLGDSALYLCASSFSGVTEAFFGQGTRLTVV.

This chain connects TRBV5-1 to TRBJ2-6; possible D gene TRBD1, 6 bases. The CDR3 has 17 amino acids. Trimming shortened V by 4 bases and J by 8 bases, and 22 bases separated the two germline ends. Germline V lookup: CDR1 SGHRS, CDR2 YFSETQ. Here the CDR3 DNA reads TGCGCCAGCAGCCAGCAACCCCCAGGGGCAAGTACCAACGTCCTGACTTTC. Amino acid sequence: CASSQQPPGASTNVLTF.

The chain joins TRBV5-1 to TRBJ1-2, with D possibly TRBD1 on 6 matching bases. The germline CDR1 and CDR2 sequences are SGHRS and YFSETQ. V lost 0 bases, J lost 8 bases, and 14 bases lay in between. The CDR3 consists of 14 residues. The CDR3 nucleotides read TGCGCCAGCAGCTTGGAGGGGGACACCTCGGGCTACACCTTC. Translation: CASSLEGDTSGYTF.

The rearrangement uses TRBV6-5 and TRBJ1-4; D unclear. CDR3 size: 15 residues. V was cut by 0 bases and J by 5 bases, with 10 bases left in between. Per germline, CDR1 MNHEY and CDR2 SVGAGI. CDR3 sequence reads: CASSYSRTGNEKLFF. Written as DNA, the CDR3 is TGTGCCAGCAGTTACTCGAGGACGGGGAATGAAAAACTGTTTTTT.

The chain has TRBV28 and TRBJ2-5, with 9 nucleotides matching TRBD1. The CDR3 consists of 15 residues. The germline CDR1 and CDR2 sequences are MDHEN and SYDVKM. Germline trimming cut 5 bases from V and 3 bases from J; bases unmatched to any gene: 7. The CDR3 protein is CASSPGTGTEETQYF. The DNA for the CDR3 is TGTGCCAGCAGTCCGGGGACAGGGACAGAAGAGACCCAGTACTTC.

The rearrangement uses TRBV27 and TRBJ1-1, with 7 bases lining up with TRBD1. The trim removed 6 bases at V and 0 bases at J, leaving 4 bases unmatched. Germline V gene sequence: CDR1 MNHEY, CDR2 SMNVEV (reference sequence). The CDR3 runs to 14 residues. CDR3 in DNA: TGTGCCAGCAGACCGGGACAGCTGAACACTGAAGCTTTCTTT. This encodes CASRPGQLNTEAFF.

A single count supports this clone. The chain couples TRBV2 to TRBJ2-1; 10 positions agree with TRBD2. The CDR3 extends over 13 amino acids. The junction had 6 bases not matched to a gene; V was cut back by 6 bases and J by 10 bases. Germline V lookup: CDR1 SNHLY, CDR2 FYNNEI. The CDR3 here is CASRASGRDEQFF. The CDR3 region has the DNA TGTGCCAGCAGGGCTAGCGGGAGAGACGAGCAGTTCTTC.

The rearrangement uses TRBV28 and TRBJ2-1, with D hard to call. The CDR3 contains 12 residues. V was pared by 9 bases and J by 0 bases, with 6 bases between. Germline CDR1 is MDHEN and CDR2 is SYDVKM. The CDR3 region is CASTSSYNEQFF. CDR3 nucleotide sequence: TGTGCCAGTACCAGCTCCTACAATGAGCAGTTCTTC.

V is TRBV30 and J is TRBJ2-7; 9 nucleotides match TRBD2. Germline V lookup: CDR1 GTSNPN, CDR2 SVGIG (reference sequence). V shed 3 bases and J 6 bases; nucleotides not matched to a gene: 9. The CDR3 loop spans 14 amino acids. CDR3 region: CAWSGSGGRAEQYF. CDR3 sequence (DNA): TGTGCCTGGAGCGGGTCGGGCGGGAGGGCCGAGCAGTACTTC.

The V call is TRBV2, the J call TRBJ2-5; 8 nucleotides line up with TRBD2. Unmatched junction bases numbered 7, after V lost 6 bases and J lost 4 bases. This CDR3 has 14 residues. The V gene's germline CDR1 is SNHLY and CDR2 FYNNEI. The CDR3 DNA sequence: TGTGCCAGCAGCCAGGCGGGGGGACGAGAGACCCAGTACTTC. Protein: CASSQAGGRETQYF.